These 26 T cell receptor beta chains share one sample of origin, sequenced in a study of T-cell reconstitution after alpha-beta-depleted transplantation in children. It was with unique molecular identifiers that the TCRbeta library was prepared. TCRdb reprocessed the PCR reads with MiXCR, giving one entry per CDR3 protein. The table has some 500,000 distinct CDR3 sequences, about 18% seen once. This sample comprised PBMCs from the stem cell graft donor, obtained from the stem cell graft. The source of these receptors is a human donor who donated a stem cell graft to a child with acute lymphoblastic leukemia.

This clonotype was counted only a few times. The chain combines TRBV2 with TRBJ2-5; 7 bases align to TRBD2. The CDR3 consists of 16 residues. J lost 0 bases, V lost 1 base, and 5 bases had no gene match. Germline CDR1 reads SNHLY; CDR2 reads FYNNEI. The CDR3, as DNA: TGTGCCAGCAGTGAAGAGGCTAGCGGAGACCAAGAGACCCAGTACTTC. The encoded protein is CASSEEASGDQETQYF.

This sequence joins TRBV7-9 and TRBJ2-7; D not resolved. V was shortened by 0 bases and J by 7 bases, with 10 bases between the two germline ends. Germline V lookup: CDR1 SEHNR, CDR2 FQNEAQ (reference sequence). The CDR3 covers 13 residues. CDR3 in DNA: TGTGCCAGCAGCTTAGCGGGTTACCCTGAGCAGTACTTC. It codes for CASSLAGYPEQYF.

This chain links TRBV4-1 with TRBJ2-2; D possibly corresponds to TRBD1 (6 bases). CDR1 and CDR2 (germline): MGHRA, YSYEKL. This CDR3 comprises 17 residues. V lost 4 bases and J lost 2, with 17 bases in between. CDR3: CASSPQGLAVNTGELFF. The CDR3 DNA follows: TGCGCCAGCAGCCCCCAGGGGCTAGCTGTCAACACCGGGGAGCTGTTTTTT.

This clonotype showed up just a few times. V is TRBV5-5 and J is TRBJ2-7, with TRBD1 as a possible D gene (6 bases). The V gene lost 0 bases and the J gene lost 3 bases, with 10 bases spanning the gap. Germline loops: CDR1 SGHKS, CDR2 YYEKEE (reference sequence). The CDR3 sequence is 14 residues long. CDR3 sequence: CASSLGAGVYEQYF. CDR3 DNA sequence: TGTGCCAGCAGCTTGGGTGCAGGGGTCTACGAGCAGTACTTC.

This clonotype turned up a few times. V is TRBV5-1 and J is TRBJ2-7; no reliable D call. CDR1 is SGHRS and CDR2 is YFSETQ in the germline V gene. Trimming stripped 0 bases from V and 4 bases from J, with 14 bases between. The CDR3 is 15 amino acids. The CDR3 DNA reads TGCGCCAGCAGCTTGGAGGCAGATGCTACATACGAGCAGTACTTC. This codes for CASSLEADATYEQYF. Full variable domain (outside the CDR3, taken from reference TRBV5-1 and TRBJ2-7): KAGVTQTPRYLIKTRGQQVTLSCSPISGHRSVSWYQQTPGQGLQFLFEYFSETQRNKGNFPGRFSGRQFSNSRSEMNVSTLELGDSALYLCASSLEADATYEQYFGPGTRLTVT.

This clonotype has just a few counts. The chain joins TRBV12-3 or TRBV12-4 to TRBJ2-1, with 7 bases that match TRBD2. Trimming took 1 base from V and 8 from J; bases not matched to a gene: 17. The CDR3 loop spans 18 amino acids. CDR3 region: CASSLGLPAGRTRDEQFF. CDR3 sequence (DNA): TGTGCCAGCAGTTTAGGGTTACCGGCCGGGAGGACCAGGGATGAGCAGTTCTTC.

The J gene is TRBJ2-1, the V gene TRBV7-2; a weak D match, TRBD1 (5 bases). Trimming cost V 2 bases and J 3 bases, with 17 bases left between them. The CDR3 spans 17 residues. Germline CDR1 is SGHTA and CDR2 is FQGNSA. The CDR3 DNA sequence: TGTGCCAGCAGCTTAAACAGGATCTACGAGATCTACAATGAGCAGTTCTTC. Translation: CASSLNRIYEIYNEQFF.

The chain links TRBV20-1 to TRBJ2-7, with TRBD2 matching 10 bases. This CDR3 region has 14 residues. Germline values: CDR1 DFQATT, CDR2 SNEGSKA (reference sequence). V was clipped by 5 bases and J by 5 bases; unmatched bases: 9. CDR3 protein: CSASLAGVIHEQYF. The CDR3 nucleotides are TGCAGTGCTTCCCTAGCGGGAGTAATTCACGAGCAGTACTTC.

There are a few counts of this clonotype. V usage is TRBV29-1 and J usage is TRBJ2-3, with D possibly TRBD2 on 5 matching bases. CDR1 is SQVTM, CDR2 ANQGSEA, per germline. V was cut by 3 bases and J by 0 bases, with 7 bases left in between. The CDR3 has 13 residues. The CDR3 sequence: CSVDSGSTDTQYF. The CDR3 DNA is TGCAGCGTTGACAGCGGTAGCACAGATACGCAGTATTTT.

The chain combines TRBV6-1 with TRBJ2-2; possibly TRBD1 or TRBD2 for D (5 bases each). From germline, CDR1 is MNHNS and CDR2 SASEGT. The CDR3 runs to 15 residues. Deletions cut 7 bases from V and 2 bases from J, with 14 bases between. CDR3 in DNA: TGTGCCAGCACCCTTGGGACCCGAAACACCGGGGAGCTGTTTTTT. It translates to CASTLGTRNTGELFF.

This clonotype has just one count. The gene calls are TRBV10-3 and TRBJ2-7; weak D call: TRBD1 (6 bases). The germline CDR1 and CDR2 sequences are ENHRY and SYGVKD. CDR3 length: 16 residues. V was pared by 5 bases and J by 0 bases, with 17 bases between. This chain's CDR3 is CAISRPPGTNSYEQYF. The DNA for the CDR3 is TGTGCCATCAGTCGCCCTCCCGGGACAAACTCCTACGAGCAGTACTTC.

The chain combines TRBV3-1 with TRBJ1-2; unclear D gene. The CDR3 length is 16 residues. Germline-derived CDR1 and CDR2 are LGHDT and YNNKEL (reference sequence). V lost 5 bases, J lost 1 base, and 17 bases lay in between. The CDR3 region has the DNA TGTGCCAGCAGCGGGATCAGCTCCGATAATAACTATGGCTACACCTTC. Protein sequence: CASSGISSDNNYGYTF. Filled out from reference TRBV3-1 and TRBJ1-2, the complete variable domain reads DTAVSQTPKYLVTQMGNDKSIKCEQNLGHDTMYWYKQDSKKFLKIMFSYNNKELIINETVPNRFSPKSPDKAHLNLHINSLELGDSAVYFCASSGISSDNNYGYTFGSGTRLTVV.

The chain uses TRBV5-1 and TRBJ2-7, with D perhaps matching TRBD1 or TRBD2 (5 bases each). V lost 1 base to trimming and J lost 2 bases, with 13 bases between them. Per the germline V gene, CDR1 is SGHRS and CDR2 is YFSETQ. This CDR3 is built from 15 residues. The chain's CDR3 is CASSLYGTATYEQYF. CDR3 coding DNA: TGCGCCAGCAGCTTGTATGGGACGGCAACCTACGAGCAGTACTTC.

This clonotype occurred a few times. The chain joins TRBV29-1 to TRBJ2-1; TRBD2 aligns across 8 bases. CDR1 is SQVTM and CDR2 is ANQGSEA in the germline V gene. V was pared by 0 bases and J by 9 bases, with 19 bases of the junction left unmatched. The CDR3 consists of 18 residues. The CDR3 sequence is CSVEDRSLAGIAAREQFF. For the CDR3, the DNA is TGCAGCGTTGAAGATCGAAGTCTAGCGGGTATCGCCGCGCGTGAGCAGTTCTTC.

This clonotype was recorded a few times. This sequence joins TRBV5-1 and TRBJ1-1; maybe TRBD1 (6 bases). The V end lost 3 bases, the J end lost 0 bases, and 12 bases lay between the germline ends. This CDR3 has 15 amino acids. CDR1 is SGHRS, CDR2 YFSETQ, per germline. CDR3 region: CASSWGTWMNTEAFF. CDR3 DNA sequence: TGCGCCAGCAGCTGGGGGACATGGATGAACACTGAAGCTTTCTTT.

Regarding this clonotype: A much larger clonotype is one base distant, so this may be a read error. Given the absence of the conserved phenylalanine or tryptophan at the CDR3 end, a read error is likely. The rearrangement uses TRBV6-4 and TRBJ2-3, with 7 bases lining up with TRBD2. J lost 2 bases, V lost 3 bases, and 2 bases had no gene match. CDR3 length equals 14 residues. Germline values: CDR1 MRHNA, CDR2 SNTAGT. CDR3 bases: TGTGCCAGCAGTGATGGGGGGGACACAGATACGCAGTATTTG. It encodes CASSDGGDTDTQYL.

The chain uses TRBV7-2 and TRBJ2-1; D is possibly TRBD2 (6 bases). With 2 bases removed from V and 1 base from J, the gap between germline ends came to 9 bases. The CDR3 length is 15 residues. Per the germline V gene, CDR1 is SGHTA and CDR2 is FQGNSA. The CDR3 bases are TGTGCCAGCAGCTTAATTAGCGGTTCCTACAATGAGCAGTTCTTC. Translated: CASSLISGSYNEQFF.

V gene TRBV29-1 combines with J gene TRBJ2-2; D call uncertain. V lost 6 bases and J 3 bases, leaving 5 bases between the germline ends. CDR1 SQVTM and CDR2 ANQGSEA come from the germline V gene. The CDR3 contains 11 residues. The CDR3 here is CSVRYTGELFF. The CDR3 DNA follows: TGCAGCGTGCGATACACCGGGGAGCTGTTTTTT.

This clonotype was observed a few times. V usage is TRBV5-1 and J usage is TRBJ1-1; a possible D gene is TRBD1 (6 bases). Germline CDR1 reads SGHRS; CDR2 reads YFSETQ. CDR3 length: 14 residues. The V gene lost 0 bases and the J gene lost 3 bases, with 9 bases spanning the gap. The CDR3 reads CASSLGDRHTEAFF. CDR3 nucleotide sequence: TGCGCCAGCAGCTTGGGCGACAGGCACACTGAAGCTTTCTTT.

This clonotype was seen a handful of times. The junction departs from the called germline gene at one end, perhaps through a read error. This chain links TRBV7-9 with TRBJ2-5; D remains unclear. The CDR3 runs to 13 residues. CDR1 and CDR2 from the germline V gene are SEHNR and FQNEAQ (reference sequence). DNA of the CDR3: TGTGCCAGCACCTTAATCGAGCAAGAGACCCAGTACTTC. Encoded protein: CASTLIEQETQYF.

The CDR3 here is CASSYAQKTQYF. CDR3 bases: TGTGCCAGCAGTTACGCTCAGAAGACCCAGTACTTC. J is TRBJ2-5 and V is TRBV6-6; D call uncertain. The CDR3 sequence is 12 residues long. V lost 2 bases and J 6 bases, leaving 7 bases between the germline ends. Germline V gene lookup returns CDR1 MNHNY and CDR2 SVGAGI (reference sequence).

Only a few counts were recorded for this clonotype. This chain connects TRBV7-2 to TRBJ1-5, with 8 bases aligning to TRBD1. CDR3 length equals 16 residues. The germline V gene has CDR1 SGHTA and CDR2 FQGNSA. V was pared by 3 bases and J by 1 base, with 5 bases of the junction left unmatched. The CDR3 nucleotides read TGTGCCAGCAGCTTCAACAGGGGGACAAGCAATCAGCCCCAGCATTTT. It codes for CASSFNRGTSNQPQHF.

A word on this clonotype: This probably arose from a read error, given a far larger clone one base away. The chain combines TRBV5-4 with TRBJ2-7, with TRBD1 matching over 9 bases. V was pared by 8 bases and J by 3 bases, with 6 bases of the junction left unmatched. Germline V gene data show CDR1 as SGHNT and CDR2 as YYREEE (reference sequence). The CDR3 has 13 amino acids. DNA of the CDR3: TGTGCCAGGAGCCCGGGACAGGGCTACGAGCAGTACTTC. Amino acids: CARSPGQGYEQYF.

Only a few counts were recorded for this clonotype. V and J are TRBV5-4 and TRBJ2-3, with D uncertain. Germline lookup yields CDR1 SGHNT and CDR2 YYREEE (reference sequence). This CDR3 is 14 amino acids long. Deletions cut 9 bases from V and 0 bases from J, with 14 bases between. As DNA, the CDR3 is TGTGCCACCCAGGCAGAGCCGAGCACAGATACGCAGTATTTT. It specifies CATQAEPSTDTQYF.

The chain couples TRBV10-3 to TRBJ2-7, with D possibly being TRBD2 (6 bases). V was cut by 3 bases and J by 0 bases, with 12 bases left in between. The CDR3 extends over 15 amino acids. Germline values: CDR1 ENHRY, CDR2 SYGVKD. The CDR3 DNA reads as TGTGCCATCAGTGATACCGGGACTTTCTCCTACGAGCAGTACTTC. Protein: CAISDTGTFSYEQYF.

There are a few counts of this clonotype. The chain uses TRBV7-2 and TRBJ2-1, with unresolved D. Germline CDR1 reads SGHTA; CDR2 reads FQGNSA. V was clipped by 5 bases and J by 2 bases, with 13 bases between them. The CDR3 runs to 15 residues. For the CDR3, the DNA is TGTGCCAGCAGCGCCCTTACTGGCACCTACAATGAGCAGTTCTTC. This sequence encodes CASSALTGTYNEQFF.